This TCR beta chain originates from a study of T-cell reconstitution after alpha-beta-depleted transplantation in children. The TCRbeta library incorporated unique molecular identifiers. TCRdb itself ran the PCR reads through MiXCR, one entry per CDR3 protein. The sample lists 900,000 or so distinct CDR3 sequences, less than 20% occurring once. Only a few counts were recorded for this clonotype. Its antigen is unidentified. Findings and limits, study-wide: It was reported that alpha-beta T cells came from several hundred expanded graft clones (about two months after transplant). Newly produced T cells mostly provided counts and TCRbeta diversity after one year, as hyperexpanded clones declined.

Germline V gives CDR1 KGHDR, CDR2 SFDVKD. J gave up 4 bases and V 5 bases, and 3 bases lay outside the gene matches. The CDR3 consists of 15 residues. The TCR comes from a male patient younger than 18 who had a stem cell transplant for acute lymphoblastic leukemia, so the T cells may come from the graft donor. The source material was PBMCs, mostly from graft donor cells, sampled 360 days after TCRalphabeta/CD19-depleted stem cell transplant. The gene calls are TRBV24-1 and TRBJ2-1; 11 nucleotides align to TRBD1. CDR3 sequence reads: CATSVGQGVYNEQFF. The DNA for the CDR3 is TGTGCCACCAGTGTGGGACAGGGGGTTTACAATGAGCAGTTCTTC.